Shown below are 29 T cell receptor beta chains from a single sample sequenced in a study of Graves' ophthalmopathy and Graves' hyperthyroidism. Amplification of TCR beta CDR3 regions used RNA transcripts. Following a first-round RT-PCR that used HTBI primers, a second-round multiplex PCR was carried out. Via MiXCR, TCRdb re-called the multiplex PCR reads, giving one row per CDR3 protein. The sample holds about 700,000 distinct CDR3 sequences; 35% to 50% are singletons and the top ten take 40% to 45%. Sequencing was performed on peripheral blood. Receptors were obtained from an adult man with Graves' ophthalmopathy.

This clonotype has a handful of counts. The chain recombines TRBV5-5 with TRBJ1-6; D remains ambiguous. Trimming removed 4 bases from V and 5 bases from J, with 10 bases in between. CDR1 is SGHKS, CDR2 YYEKEE, per germline (reference sequence). The CDR3 length is 14 residues. In nucleotides, the CDR3 is TGTGCCAGCAGCCCGGGGTGGGATAATTCACCCCTCCACTTT. Protein product: CASSPGWDNSPLHF.

V is TRBV7-3 and J is TRBJ2-7, with 8 bases lining up with TRBD2. This CDR3 has 19 residues. Germline V CDR1 and CDR2: SGHTA, FQGTGA. J gave up 0 bases and V 1 base, and 14 bases lay outside the gene matches. The CDR3 DNA reads TGTGCCAGCAGCTTAAAATCGACCGTAGCGGGGCCATTCTCCTACGAGCAGTACTTC. Translation: CASSLKSTVAGPFSYEQYF.

The chain has TRBV29-1 and TRBJ2-7; 7 positions match TRBD1. Trimming took 6 bases from V and 2 from J; bases not matched to a gene: 7. The CDR3 extends over 13 amino acids. CDR1 is SQVTM, CDR2 ANQGSEA, per germline. The CDR3 protein is CSVNRDSTYEQYF. The CDR3 DNA sequence: TGCAGCGTGAACCGGGACAGTACCTACGAGCAGTACTTC.

A remark on this clonotype: This clone may be a read error of a much larger clone one base away. This chain connects TRBV19 to TRBJ2-5, with D possibly TRBD2 on 6 matching bases. CDR3 size: 15 residues. V was trimmed by 9 bases and J by 2 bases, leaving 19 bases between them. CDR1 is LNHDA and CDR2 is SQIVND in the germline V gene (reference sequence). For the CDR3, the DNA is TGTGCCAGCAGCCCTCGCATCCGGGGGCAAGAGACCCAGTACTTC. It specifies CASSPRIRGQETQYF.

The chain uses TRBV25-1 and TRBJ1-2; the D gene is possibly TRBD1 (6 bases). V lost 5 bases to trimming and J lost 7 bases, with 20 bases between them. CDR3 length equals 15 residues. In germline, CDR1 is MGHDK, CDR2 SYGVNS. CDR3 in amino acids: CASSLVTGRVGGYTF. DNA of the CDR3: TGTGCCAGCAGTTTAGTCACAGGGAGAGTTGGTGGCTACACCTTC.

This chain joins TRBV25-1 and TRBJ1-2, with 10 bases lining up with TRBD1. The CDR3 has 17 residues. The germline gives CDR1 MGHDK, CDR2 SYGVNS. V lost 7 bases, J lost 0 bases, and 11 bases stayed unmatched. The DNA of the CDR3 is TGTGCCAGCATTCCGGGACAGGGGAAAAAAACTAACTATGGCTACACCTTC. This encodes CASIPGQGKKTNYGYTF.

This clonotype came up a few times. The V and J genes are TRBV7-7 and TRBJ2-7, with D possibly TRBD1 on 6 matching bases. Germline assignment: CDR1 SSHAT and CDR2 FNYEAQ (reference sequence). CDR3 size: 20 residues. V was pared by 4 bases and J by 1 base, with 29 bases between. CDR3 residues: CASSSRRPSYTGSYSYEQYF. In DNA, the CDR3 is TGTGCCAGCAGCTCGAGAAGGCCCAGTTATACAGGGTCATATTCCTACGAGCAGTACTTC.

The chain links TRBV24-1 to TRBJ2-5; D tentatively reads TRBD1 or TRBD2 (5 bases each). From germline, CDR1 is KGHDR and CDR2 SFDVKD. Trimming pared 8 bases from V and 3 bases from J, leaving 12 bases between. There are 13 residues in the CDR3. The CDR3 here is CATKGPIEETQYF. As DNA, the CDR3 is TGTGCCACCAAGGGACCGATAGAAGAGACCCAGTACTTC.

This clonotype was observed a few times. The chain links TRBV25-1 to TRBJ1-4; no clear D. This CDR3 comprises 15 residues. CDR1 is MGHDK and CDR2 is SYGVNS in the germline V gene. With 4 bases removed from V and 8 bases from J, the gap between germline ends came to 17 bases. CDR3 nucleotides: TGTGCCAGCAGTGCTGGAGACGTGGCAGCAGAAAAACTGTTTTTT. Translating it yields CASSAGDVAAEKLFF.

Regarding this clonotype: A read error is possible here, since a much larger clone lies one base away. CDR3 in amino acids: CAWSHVYGYTF. The DNA of the CDR3 is TGTGCCTGGAGTCATGTCTATGGCTACACCTTC. The J gene is TRBJ1-2, the V gene TRBV4-2, with D unclear. The CDR3 contains 11 residues. V dropped 11 bases and J dropped 4 bases, with 11 bases sitting between them. Germline loops: CDR1 LGHNA, CDR2 YNFKEQ.

The chain uses TRBV20-1 and TRBJ1-5; 7 nucleotides line up with TRBD1. In germline, CDR1 is DFQATT, CDR2 SNEGSKA (reference sequence). V shed 0 bases and J 6 bases; nucleotides not matched to a gene: 5. The CDR3 consists of 14 residues. CDR3 in amino acids: CSAREGGASQPQHF. In DNA form, the CDR3 reads TGCAGTGCTAGAGAAGGGGGCGCGAGTCAGCCCCAGCATTTT.

This clonotype was recorded at least ten times. The V gene is TRBV7-9, the J gene TRBJ1-1; the D is unclear. Trimming shortened V by 6 bases and J by 8 bases, and 7 bases separated the two germline ends. This CDR3 spans 10 amino acids. Germline loops: CDR1 SEHNR, CDR2 FQNEAQ (reference sequence). CDR3 DNA: TGTGCCAGCAGTTCTAAAGAAGCTTTCTTT. This sequence encodes CASSSKEAFF.

V gene TRBV6-1 combines with J gene TRBJ1-1; D gene unclear. Trimming removed 7 bases from V and 0 bases from J, with 15 bases in between. Germline CDR1 reads MNHNS; CDR2 reads SASEGT. CDR3 size: 15 residues. In nucleotides, the CDR3 is TGTGCCAGCACCATCGGACTTATCTTGAACACTGAAGCTTTCTTT. Translation gives CASTIGLILNTEAFF.

Turning to this clonotype: Compared with germline, one end of the junction differs, possibly owing to a read error. J is TRBJ2-7 and V is TRBV9; 10 bases line up with TRBD2. CDR1 and CDR2 (germline): SGDLS, YYNGEE. CDR3 length equals 18 residues. The CDR3 sequence is CASGVELAGRNTSYEQYF. The CDR3 DNA follows: TGTGCCAGCGGCGTAGAACTAGCGGGACGCAATACCTCCTACGAGCAGTACTTC.

The sample holds a few counts of this clonotype. This may come from a read error, since a much larger clone is one base off. The rearrangement links TRBV29-1 to TRBJ1-1; 11 bases are a match to TRBD1. This CDR3 is 13 amino acids long. CDR1 SQVTM and CDR2 ANQGSEA come from the germline V gene. In DNA form, the CDR3 reads TGCAGCGTCGGGGACAGGGGGAACACTGAAGCTTCCTTT. This codes for CSVGDRGNTEASF.

The chain is built from TRBV29-1 and TRBJ1-6; TRBD1 is a possible D gene (5 bases). The CDR3 totals 14 residues. Deletions cut 7 bases from V and 6 bases from J, with 16 bases between. Germline lookup yields CDR1 SQVTM and CDR2 ANQGSEA. Here the CDR3 reads CSAGETATNSPLHF. In DNA, the CDR3 is TGCAGCGCCGGAGAGACAGCGACTAATTCACCCCTCCACTTT.

The V call is TRBV7-2, the J call TRBJ2-7; D possibly corresponds to TRBD2 (6 bases). Trimming removed 6 bases at V and 4 bases at J, with 16 bases between. Germline CDR1 SGHTA, CDR2 FQGNSA. This CDR3 region has 14 residues. CDR3 residues: CASSEGGGRYEQYF. Here the CDR3 DNA reads TGTGCCAGCAGTGAAGGAGGAGGGAGGTACGAGCAGTACTTC.

The chain employs TRBV5-8 and TRBJ1-6, with a tentative D call TRBD1 (5 bases). Germline CDR1 reads SGHTS; CDR2 reads YDEGEE. This CDR3 is built from 14 residues. V was pared by 1 base and J by 9 bases, with 11 bases between. CDR3 in amino acids: CASSLWGSGSPLHF. CDR3 nucleotide sequence: TGTGCCAGCAGCTTGTGGGGGTCTGGTTCACCCCTCCACTTT.

The table lists this clonotype with a few counts. The chain employs TRBV20-1 and TRBJ1-1; D possibly corresponds to TRBD1 (5 bases). The V gene lost 3 bases and the J gene lost 1 base, with 18 bases spanning the gap. The CDR3 runs to 16 residues. Germline V gene data show CDR1 as DFQATT and CDR2 as SNEGSKA (reference sequence). CDR3 nucleotide sequence: TGCAGTGCTAGTTTCTTCGGGGAGGGGCAGAACACTGAAGCTTTCTTT. The encoded protein is CSASFFGEGQNTEAFF.

This clonotype was seen ten or more times. The chain employs TRBV7-2 and TRBJ1-2; perhaps TRBD1 as D (5 bases). The V and J ends lost 1 base and 5 bases respectively, with 11 bases between them. CDR1 SGHTA and CDR2 FQGNSA come from the germline V gene. The CDR3 loop spans 14 amino acids. CDR3 in amino acids: CASSLGGVRYGYTF. The CDR3 nucleotides read TGTGCCAGCAGCTTAGGAGGGGTTAGGTATGGCTACACCTTC.

The chain couples TRBV2 to TRBJ2-5, with no clear D. The CDR3 runs 11 residues. V gave up 5 bases and J gave up 5 bases, with 6 bases separating them. Germline V gives CDR1 SNHLY, CDR2 FYNNEI. The CDR3 loop is CASSSLETQYF. The CDR3 nucleotides read TGTGCCAGCAGTTCGCTGGAGACCCAGTACTTC.

This clonotype was picked up a small number of times. The chain is built from TRBV7-9 and TRBJ2-2; 11 nucleotides line up with TRBD1. The CDR3 has 16 residues. V was clipped by 3 bases and J by 4 bases; unmatched bases: 4. Germline V CDR1 and CDR2: SEHNR, FQNEAQ (reference sequence). The CDR3 DNA is TGTGCCAGCAGCTTGGACAGGGGGCTGGTCACCGGGGAGCTGTTTTTT. Residues: CASSLDRGLVTGELFF.

This sequence joins TRBV20-1 and TRBJ2-7; 7 bases fit TRBD1. CDR3 length equals 14 residues. Germline V CDR1 and CDR2: DFQATT, SNEGSKA (reference sequence). With 0 bases clipped from V and 7 bases from J, the junction kept 9 bases outside the gene matches. CDR3 amino acids: CSARELTGPEEQYF. The CDR3 DNA reads TGCAGTGCTAGAGAACTGACAGGGCCCGAGGAGCAGTACTTC.

J is TRBJ1-4 and V is TRBV25-1; unclear D gene. This CDR3 has 13 amino acids. From germline, CDR1 is MGHDK and CDR2 SYGVNS. Trimming left V 8 bases short and J 6 bases short, with 13 bases between. The CDR3 nucleotides are TGTGCCAGCGGTCGTTTCGGGGATGAAAAACTGTTTTTT. Its protein is CASGRFGDEKLFF.

J is TRBJ2-6 and V is TRBV7-3; no firm D call. Germline loops: CDR1 SGHTA, CDR2 FQGTGA. V shed 3 bases and J shed 0 bases, with 6 bases lying between them. The CDR3 is made up of 15 amino acids. CDR3 in DNA: TGTGCCAGCAGCTTCCCCCGCTCTGGGGCCAACGTCCTGACTTTC. It encodes CASSFPRSGANVLTF.

The chain is built from TRBV14 and TRBJ2-5, with a tentative D call TRBD2 (7 bases). The germline V gene has CDR1 SGHDN and CDR2 FVKESK. Trimming pared 4 bases from V and 5 bases from J, leaving 20 bases between. The CDR3 is made up of 16 amino acids. CDR3 coding DNA: TGTGCCAGCAGCCGGGGGGGGTCGGGGGGCGCCGAGACCCAGTACTTC. It codes for CASSRGGSGGAETQYF.

The rearrangement uses TRBV2 and TRBJ1-1, with D uncertain. The CDR3 loop spans 11 amino acids. CDR1 is SNHLY and CDR2 is FYNNEI in the germline V gene. V shed 11 bases and J shed 3 bases, with 10 bases lying between them. Here the CDR3 reads CARMRDTEAFF. The CDR3 DNA sequence: TGTGCCCGAATGAGGGACACTGAAGCTTTCTTT.

V is TRBV7-2 and J is TRBJ1-3; D remains unclear. Trimming cost V 2 bases and J 6 bases, with 11 bases left between them. Germline loops: CDR1 SGHTA, CDR2 FQGNSA. This CDR3 comprises 14 residues. This CDR3 is CASSLQQRENTIYF. The CDR3 region has the DNA TGTGCCAGCAGCTTACAACAGCGCGAAAACACCATATATTTT.

This clonotype showed up just a few times. The rearrangement joins TRBV20-1 to TRBJ2-7, with a weak D call TRBD2 (5 bases). Germline loops: CDR1 DFQATT, CDR2 SNEGSKA (reference sequence). Trimming stripped 3 bases from V and 4 bases from J, with 10 bases between. The CDR3 extends over 12 amino acids. The CDR3 DNA follows: TGCAGTGCTAGCGGGATCGGTTACGAGCAGTACTTC. Its protein product is CSASGIGYEQYF.